Following are 10 T cell receptor beta chains from one sample sequenced in a study of Ad26.COV2.S vaccination and SARS-CoV-2 variants. Sequencing was performed with immunoSEQ multiplex PCR; in TCRdb, only in-frame clones are kept and a portion is missing. The sample shows hundreds of thousands of clones, 89% of them seen only once. Stated treatment: over 15 received Ad26.COV2.S at low or high dose, single or two shots; about 5 received placebo; per-sample allocation not given. At day 63 after the first vaccine or placebo injection, samples were drawn. The specimen was peripheral blood, collected in a trial of Ad26.COV2.S vaccine versus placebo. These receptors came from a person between 18 and 60 years old who received the Ad26.COV2.S COVID-19 vaccine or a placebo.

The chain links TRBV18 to TRBJ2-7; 8 bases map to TRBD1. There are 13 residues in the CDR3. V shed 1 base, J shed 6 bases, and the junction held 2 bases outside the gene matches. CDR1 is KGHSH, CDR2 LQKENI, per germline. CDR3 sequence: CASSPHTGGEQYF. CDR3 nucleotides: TGTGCCAGCTCACCACACACAGGGGGCGAGCAGTACTTC. The full variable domain, in which reference TRBV18 and TRBJ2-7 provide the parts outside the CDR3, is NAGVMQNPRHLVRRRGQEARLRCSPMKGHSHVYWYRQLPEEGLKFMVYLQKENIIDESGMPKERFSAEFPKEGPSILRIQQVVRGDSAAYFCASSPHTGGEQYFGPGTRLTVT.

The gene calls are TRBV5-8 and TRBJ1-2; tentatively, D is TRBD1 (6 bases). CDR1 SGHTS and CDR2 YDEGEE come from the germline V gene. V shed 4 bases and J shed 3 bases, with 19 bases lying between them. The length of the CDR3 is 16 residues. The CDR3 DNA reads as TGTGCCAGCAGCCAGGGGATCAGATCTAACTACTATGGCTACACCTTC. Translation: CASSQGIRSNYYGYTF.

This clone has only one observation. The V and J genes are TRBV15 and TRBJ2-1; TRBD2 might be the D (6 bases). This CDR3 is 14 amino acids long. Germline V gene data show CDR1 as LNHNV and CDR2 as YYDKDF (reference sequence). V was shortened by 2 bases and J by 11 bases, with 16 bases between the two germline ends. The CDR3 DNA sequence: TGTGCCACCAGCAGAAGCGGGTTCTGGGTGAAGCAGTTCTTC. This codes for CATSRSGFWVKQFF.

This sequence joins TRBV7-9 and TRBJ2-7; 11 bases map to TRBD1. Trimming cost V 5 bases and J 1 base; bases outside gene matches: 10. The CDR3 has 17 amino acids. The germline V gene encodes CDR1 SEHNR and CDR2 FQNEAQ (reference sequence). CDR3 coding DNA: TGTGCCAGCAGCCCTGAGGCCGGGACAGGGGGGTCCTACGAGCAGTACGTC. This encodes CASSPEAGTGGSYEQYV.

The J gene is TRBJ2-1, the V gene TRBV3-1 (or the pseudogene TRBV3-2); 8 positions match TRBD2. This CDR3 spans 13 amino acids. V lost 4 bases to trimming and J lost 9 bases; unmatched junction nucleotides: 5. The V gene's germline CDR1 is LGHDT and CDR2 YNNKEL (reference sequence). The CDR3 DNA is TGTGCCAGCAGCCGGACTAGCCTCGGTGAGCAGTTCTTC. The encoded protein is CASSRTSLGEQFF.

The rearrangement joins TRBV10-3 to TRBJ1-1, with D unclear. Trimming pared 3 bases from V and 0 bases from J, leaving 11 bases between. The CDR3 length is 15 residues. From germline, CDR1 is ENHRY and CDR2 SYGVKD. The chain's CDR3 is CAISEGRAMNTEAFF. The CDR3 nucleotides read TGTGCCATCAGTGAAGGGCGTGCAATGAACACTGAAGCTTTCTTT.

The chain combines TRBV5-1 with TRBJ2-1; 10 nucleotides line up with TRBD1. Per the germline V gene, CDR1 is SGHRS and CDR2 is YFSETQ. This CDR3 comprises 15 residues. Trimming took 0 bases from V and 4 from J; bases not matched to a gene: 1. The CDR3 bases are TGCGCCAGCAGCTTGGAGGGACAGGGGTACAATGAGCAGTTCTTC. It translates to CASSLEGQGYNEQFF.

The rearrangement links TRBV29-1 to TRBJ2-1; 7 bases match TRBD2. CDR3 length equals 13 residues. Germline CDR1 and CDR2: SQVTM and ANQGSEA. J was trimmed by 4 bases and V by 4 bases; bases with no gene match: 4. CDR3: CSVGLAVYNEQFF. DNA for the CDR3: TGCAGCGTTGGCCTAGCGGTTTACAATGAGCAGTTCTTC.

The genes are TRBV7-2 and TRBJ2-5; D may match TRBD1 or TRBD2 (5 bases each). From germline, CDR1 is SGHTA and CDR2 FQGNSA. V gave up 5 bases and J gave up 1 base, with 14 bases separating them. This CDR3 comprises 15 residues. CDR3 residues: CASSLGAIPQETQYF. CDR3 bases: TGTGCCAGCAGCCTCGGGGCTATACCCCAAGAGACCCAGTACTTC. Full variable domain (missing parts from reference TRBV7-2 and TRBJ2-5): GAGVSQSPSNKVTEKGKDVELRCDPISGHTALYWYRQSLGQGLEFLIYFQGNSAPDKSGLPSDRFSAERTGGSVSTLTIQRTQQEDSAVYLCASSLGAIPQETQYFGPGTRLLVL.

The V gene is TRBV7-2, the J gene TRBJ2-5, with TRBD2 identical over 13 bases. V was clipped by 1 base and J by 10 bases; unmatched bases: 9. The CDR3 consists of 16 residues. The germline gives CDR1 SGHTA, CDR2 FQGNSA. The CDR3 DNA is TGTGCCAGCAGCTTAGAAACTAGCGGGGGGGCCCATATCCAGTACTTC. Its protein is CASSLETSGGAHIQYF.